The 18 T cell receptor beta chains given below trace back to one sample, sequenced in a study of vaccination effects on CD4 cells after COVID-19. TCRdb's table, derived via immunoSEQ multiplex PCR, lists solely in-frame clones and lacks some. The sample consists of 30,000 or so clones, roughly 70% of them appearing once. Their specific antigens are unknown. On day 10 of culture, CD4+ T cells were separated out. Sequenced material: CD4+ T cells from PBMCs cultured without peptide, taken before COVID-19 vaccination. These receptors originate from a human donor who received a COVID-19 vaccine.

The J gene is TRBJ2-1, the V gene TRBV5-1; TRBD1 or TRBD2 may be the D gene (5 bases each). The CDR3 has 15 residues. Germline assignment: CDR1 SGHRS and CDR2 YFSETQ. V was shortened by 1 base and J by 2 bases, with 10 bases between the two germline ends. CDR3 DNA: TGCGCCAGCAGCTTGACAGCGGACACCTACAATGAGCAGTTCTTC. Translation: CASSLTADTYNEQFF.

The chain carries TRBV18 and TRBJ2-1; 7 nucleotides match TRBD2. The V gene end was trimmed by 2 bases and the J gene end by 7 bases; junction bases not matched to a gene: 2. From germline, CDR1 is KGHSH and CDR2 LQKENI. There are 13 residues in the CDR3. The CDR3 DNA reads as TGTGCCAGCTCACCAGGGACTAAGAATGAGCAGTTCTTC. Protein sequence: CASSPGTKNEQFF.

The V and J genes are TRBV5-4 and TRBJ2-7; 7 positions match TRBD2. Germline values: CDR1 SGHNT, CDR2 YYREEE (reference sequence). The CDR3 is made up of 16 amino acids. Trimming at V came to 1 base and at J to 5 bases, leaving 12 bases not matched to a gene. Here the CDR3 reads CASSLNVRVGGNEQYF. The CDR3 region has the DNA TGTGCCAGCAGCTTGAATGTGCGGGTCGGGGGGAACGAGCAGTACTTC.

The chain links TRBV4-1 to TRBJ2-6; 8 nucleotides agree with TRBD1. The CDR3 is made up of 16 amino acids. V trimming: 4 bases; J trimming: 2 bases; junction bases outside the gene matches: 4. Germline loops: CDR1 MGHRA, CDR2 YSYEKL. The CDR3 sequence is CASSPDRATGANVLTF. The DNA of the CDR3 is TGCGCCAGCAGCCCGGACAGGGCAACTGGGGCCAACGTCCTGACTTTC.

The chain combines TRBV7-9 with TRBJ2-1; TRBD2 matches at 10 bases. The germline CDR1 and CDR2 sequences are SEHNR and FQNEAQ (reference sequence). This CDR3 has 15 amino acids. J lost 10 bases, V lost 5 bases, and 11 bases had no gene match. CDR3 nucleotides: TGTGCCAGCAGCCGAGCAGCGGGGGGGCCCCTCGAGCAGTTCTTC. Protein product: CASSRAAGGPLEQFF.

The rearrangement uses TRBV19 and TRBJ1-3; D gene unclear. This CDR3 has 13 residues. Trimming shortened V by 4 bases and J by 1 base, and 5 bases separated the two germline ends. CDR1 is LNHDA and CDR2 is SQIVND in the germline V gene (reference sequence). CDR3 sequence reads: CASSSHSGNTIYF. The CDR3 nucleotides read TGTGCCAGTAGTAGCCATTCTGGAAACACCATATATTTT.

The genes are TRBV6-5 and TRBJ1-6; 7 bases map to TRBD1. Germline-derived CDR1 and CDR2 are MNHEY and SVGAGI. The CDR3 totals 14 residues. V was clipped by 2 bases and J by 8 bases; unmatched bases: 3. CDR3 coding DNA: TGTGCCAGCAGTTACAGAGGGGGCTATTCACCCCTCCACTTT. Amino acid sequence: CASSYRGGYSPLHF.

V and J are TRBV5-5 and TRBJ2-7, with D unclear. Germline-derived CDR1 and CDR2 are SGHKS and YYEKEE (reference sequence). The CDR3 spans 12 residues. Trimming removed 5 bases from V and 0 bases from J, with 6 bases in between. The CDR3 nucleotides are TGTGCCAGCAGGACCTCCTCCTACGAGCAGTACTTC. This gives the protein CASRTSSYEQYF.

A few counts support this clone. The chain couples TRBV3-1 (or the pseudogene TRBV3-2) to TRBJ1-1; D unclear. Germline assignment: CDR1 LGHDT and CDR2 YNNKEL (reference sequence). Trimming took off 5 bases at V and 4 bases at J, with 8 bases between the two ends. This CDR3 spans 12 amino acids. The CDR3 loop reads CASSSMSTEAFF. The CDR3 DNA reads as TGTGCCAGCAGCTCGATGAGCACTGAAGCTTTCTTT.

As to this clone: Compared with germline, one end of the junction differs, possibly owing to a read error. This chain links TRBV6-5 with TRBJ2-3, with TRBD2 matching 9 bases. The germline CDR1 and CDR2 sequences are MNHEY and SVGAGI. The CDR3 has 15 amino acids. CDR3 DNA: TGTGCCAGCGGCTATAGCGGGAGAACCGTAGATATGCAGTATTTT. It codes for CASGYSGRTVDMQYF.

The chain has TRBV11-2 and TRBJ2-1, with TRBD2 as a possible D gene (5 bases). Trimming stripped 0 bases from V and 10 bases from J, with 16 bases between. Germline V gives CDR1 SGHAT, CDR2 FQNNGV. The CDR3 sequence is 15 residues long. The CDR3 coding sequence is TGTGCCAGCAGCTTAGAGCGTCCGAGGGCCCTCGAGCAGTTCTTC. It translates to CASSLERPRALEQFF. The full variable domain, rest sourced from reference TRBV11-2 and TRBJ2-1, is EAGVAQSPRYKIIEKRQSVAFWCNPISGHATLYWYQQILGQGPKLLIQFQNNGVVDDSQLPKDRFSAERLKGVDSTLKIQPAKLEDSAVYLCASSLERPRALEQFFGPGTRLTVL.

This chain connects TRBV6-4 to TRBJ2-2; 10 bases are shared with TRBD1. Per the germline V gene, CDR1 is MRHNA and CDR2 is SNTAGT. The CDR3 is made up of 19 amino acids. V gave up 8 bases and J gave up 0 bases; unmatched junction bases: 15. The CDR3 DNA follows: TGTGCCAGCGATATCCGGGACAGGGGTTTATTCGCGAACACCGGGGAGCTGTTTTTT. It is translated as CASDIRDRGLFANTGELFF.

The gene calls are TRBV4-2 and TRBJ2-1; D is uncertain. Germline V gene lookup returns CDR1 LGHNA and CDR2 YNFKEQ. The CDR3 runs 18 residues. V was clipped by 0 bases and J by 0 bases, with 15 bases between them. This CDR3 reads CASSQEGFVPASYNEQFF. The CDR3 DNA follows: TGTGCCAGCAGCCAAGAGGGTTTCGTCCCGGCCTCCTACAATGAGCAGTTCTTC.

The chain couples TRBV6-5 to TRBJ2-7; TRBD2 might be the D (6 bases). Germline CDR1 reads MNHEY; CDR2 reads SVGAGI. The CDR3 has 13 amino acids. Trimming removed 10 bases at V and 2 bases at J, with 15 bases between. CDR3 nucleotide sequence: TGTGCCATAAAAAGGGGACTCCCCTACGAGCAGTACTTC. Encoded protein: CAIKRGLPYEQYF.

The V call is TRBV18, the J call TRBJ2-7; TRBD1 is a possible D gene (5 bases). The CDR3 loop spans 14 amino acids. The germline gives CDR1 KGHSH, CDR2 LQKENI. The V gene lost 2 bases and the J gene lost 6 bases, with 14 bases spanning the gap. The CDR3 DNA reads as TGTGCCAGCTCACCATCCCCGGCAGGGTCCGAGCAGTACTTC. This sequence encodes CASSPSPAGSEQYF. Using reference TRBV18 and TRBJ2-7 for the parts outside the CDR3, the full variable domain is NAGVMQNPRHLVRRRGQEARLRCSPMKGHSHVYWYRQLPEEGLKFMVYLQKENIIDESGMPKERFSAEFPKEGPSILRIQQVVRGDSAAYFCASSPSPAGSEQYFGPGTRLTVT.

This chain links TRBV6-5 with TRBJ1-2; no definite D call. Looked up from germline, CDR1 is MNHEY and CDR2 is SVGAGI. The CDR3 length is 12 residues. The V gene lost 6 bases and the J gene lost 4 bases, with 9 bases spanning the gap. The chain's CDR3 is CASSPNSYGYTF. The CDR3, as DNA: TGTGCCAGCAGCCCCAATTCCTATGGCTACACCTTC.

The chain has TRBV19 and TRBJ2-3; TRBD2 aligns across 12 bases. Trimming took 6 bases from V and 6 from J; bases not matched to a gene: 13. The CDR3 runs to 17 residues. CDR1 is LNHDA, CDR2 SQIVND, per germline (reference sequence). The CDR3 sequence: CASRITGLAGNWDTQYF. The CDR3 coding sequence is TGTGCCAGTAGAATCACCGGACTAGCGGGAAACTGGGATACGCAGTATTTT.

This chain links TRBV18 with TRBJ2-7; 13 nucleotides agree with TRBD2. CDR3 length: 16 amino acids. V lost 4 bases, J lost 1 base, and 4 bases stayed unmatched. Germline V gene sequence: CDR1 KGHSH, CDR2 LQKENI. This CDR3 reads CASSRLTSGGSYEQYF. The CDR3 DNA reads as TGTGCCAGCTCACGGTTGACTAGCGGGGGGTCCTACGAGCAGTACTTC.